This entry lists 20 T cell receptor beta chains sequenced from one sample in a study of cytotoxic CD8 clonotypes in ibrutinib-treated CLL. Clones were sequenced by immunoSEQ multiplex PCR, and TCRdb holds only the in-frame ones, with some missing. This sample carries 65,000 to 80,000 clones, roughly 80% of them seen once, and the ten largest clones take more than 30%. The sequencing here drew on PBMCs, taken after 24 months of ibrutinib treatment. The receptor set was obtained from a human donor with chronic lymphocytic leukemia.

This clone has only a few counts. DNA for the CDR3: TGTGCCAGCAGCTTGGTAGCGGGAGGGGGCACCGGGGAGCTGTTTTTT. Translated, it gives CASSLVAGGGTGELFF. This chain connects TRBV5-4 to TRBJ2-2; 11 nucleotides line up with TRBD2. The V gene end was trimmed by 0 bases and the J gene end by 4 bases; junction bases not matched to a gene: 2. Germline V CDR1 and CDR2: SGHNT, YYREEE (reference sequence). The CDR3 loop spans 16 amino acids.

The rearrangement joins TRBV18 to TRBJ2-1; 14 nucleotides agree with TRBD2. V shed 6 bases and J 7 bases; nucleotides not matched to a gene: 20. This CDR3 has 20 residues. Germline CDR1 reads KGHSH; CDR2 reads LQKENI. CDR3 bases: TGTGCCAGCTCCCGACCCCGAGACAGGGGACTAGCGGGAGAGGAGAATGAGCAGTTCTTC. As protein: CASSRPRDRGLAGEENEQFF.

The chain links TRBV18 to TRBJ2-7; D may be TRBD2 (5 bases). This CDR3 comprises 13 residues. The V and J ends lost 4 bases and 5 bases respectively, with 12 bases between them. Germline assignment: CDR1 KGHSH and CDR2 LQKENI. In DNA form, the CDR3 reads TGTGCCAGCTCACGAGTTGTCGGGGACGAGCAGTACTTC. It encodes CASSRVVGDEQYF.

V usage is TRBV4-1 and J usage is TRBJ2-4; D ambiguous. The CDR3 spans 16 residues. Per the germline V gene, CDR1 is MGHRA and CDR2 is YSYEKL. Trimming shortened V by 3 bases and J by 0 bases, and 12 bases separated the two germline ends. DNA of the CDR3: TGCGCCAGCAGCCACGCCCCATGGATAGCCAAAAACATTCAGTACTTC. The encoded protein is CASSHAPWIAKNIQYF.

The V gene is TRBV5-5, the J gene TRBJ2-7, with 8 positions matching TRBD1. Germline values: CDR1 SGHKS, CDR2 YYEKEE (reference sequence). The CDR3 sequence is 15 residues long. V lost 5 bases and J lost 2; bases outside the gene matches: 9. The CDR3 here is CASSTEGQVAYEQYF. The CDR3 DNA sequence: TGTGCCAGCAGTACCGAGGGACAGGTGGCCTACGAGCAGTACTTC. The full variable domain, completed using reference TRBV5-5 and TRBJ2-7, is DAGVTQSPTHLIKTRGQQVTLRCSPISGHKSVSWYQQVLGQGPQFIFQYYEKEERGRGNFPDRFSARQFPNYSSELNVNALLLGDSALYLCASSTEGQVAYEQYFGPGTRLTVT.

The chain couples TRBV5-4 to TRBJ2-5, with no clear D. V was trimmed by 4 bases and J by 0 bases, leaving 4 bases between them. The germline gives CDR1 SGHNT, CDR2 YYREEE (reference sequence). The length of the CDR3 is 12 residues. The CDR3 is CASSLDQETQYF. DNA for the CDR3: TGTGCCAGCAGCCTGGACCAAGAGACCCAGTACTTC.

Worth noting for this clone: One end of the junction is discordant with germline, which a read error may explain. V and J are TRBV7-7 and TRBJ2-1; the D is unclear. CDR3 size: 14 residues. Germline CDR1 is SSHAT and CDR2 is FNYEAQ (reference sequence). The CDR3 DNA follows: TGTGCTAGCAGCTTAGGTCGGACCGACAATGAGCAGTTCTTC. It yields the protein CASSLGRTDNEQFF.

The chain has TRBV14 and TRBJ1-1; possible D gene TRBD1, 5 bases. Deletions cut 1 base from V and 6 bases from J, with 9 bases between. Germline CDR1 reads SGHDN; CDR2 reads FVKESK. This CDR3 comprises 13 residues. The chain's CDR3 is CASSQAPTAEAFF. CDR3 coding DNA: TGTGCCAGCAGCCAAGCCCCGACAGCTGAAGCTTTCTTT.

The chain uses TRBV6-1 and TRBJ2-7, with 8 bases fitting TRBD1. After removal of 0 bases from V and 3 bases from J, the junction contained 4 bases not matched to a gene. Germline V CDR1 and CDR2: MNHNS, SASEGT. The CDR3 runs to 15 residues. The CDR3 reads CASSEAEDRVYEQYF. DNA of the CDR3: TGTGCCAGCAGTGAAGCTGAGGACAGGGTCTACGAGCAGTACTTC.

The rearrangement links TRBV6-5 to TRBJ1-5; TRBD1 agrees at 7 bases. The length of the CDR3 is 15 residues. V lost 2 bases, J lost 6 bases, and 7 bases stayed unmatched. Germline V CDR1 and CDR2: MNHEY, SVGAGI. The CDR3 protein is CASSYGYRGPQPQHF. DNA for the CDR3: TGTGCCAGCAGTTACGGTTACAGGGGACCTCAGCCCCAGCATTTT.

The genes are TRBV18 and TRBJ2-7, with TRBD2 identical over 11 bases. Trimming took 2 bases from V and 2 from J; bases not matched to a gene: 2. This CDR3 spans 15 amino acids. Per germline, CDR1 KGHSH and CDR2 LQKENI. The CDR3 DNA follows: TGTGCCAGCTCACCAGGGACTAGCGGAACCTACGAGCAGTACTTC. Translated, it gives CASSPGTSGTYEQYF.

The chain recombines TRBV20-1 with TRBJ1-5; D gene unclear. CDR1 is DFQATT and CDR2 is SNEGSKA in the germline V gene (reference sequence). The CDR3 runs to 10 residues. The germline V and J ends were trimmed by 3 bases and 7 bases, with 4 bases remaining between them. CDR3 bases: TGCAGTGCTAGTGGGCAGCCCCAGCATTTT. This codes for CSASGQPQHF.

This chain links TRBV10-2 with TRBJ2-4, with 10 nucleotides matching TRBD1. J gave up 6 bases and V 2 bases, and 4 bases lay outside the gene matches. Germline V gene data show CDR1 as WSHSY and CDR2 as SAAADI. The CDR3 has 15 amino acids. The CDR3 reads CASSEQRTGGNIQYF. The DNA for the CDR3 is TGCGCCAGCAGTGAGCAACGGACAGGGGGAAACATTCAGTACTTC.

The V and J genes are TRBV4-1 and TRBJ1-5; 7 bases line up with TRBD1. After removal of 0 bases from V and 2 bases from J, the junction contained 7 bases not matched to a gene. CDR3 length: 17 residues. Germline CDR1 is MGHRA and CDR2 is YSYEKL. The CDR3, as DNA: TGCGCCAGCAGCCAAGAGGCGCCGGGACAGCGCAATCAGCCCCAGCATTTT. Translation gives CASSQEAPGQRNQPQHF.

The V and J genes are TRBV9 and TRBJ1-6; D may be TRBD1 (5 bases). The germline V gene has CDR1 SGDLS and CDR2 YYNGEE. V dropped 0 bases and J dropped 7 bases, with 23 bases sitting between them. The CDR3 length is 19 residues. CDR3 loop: CASSVGLGGYGARNSPLHF. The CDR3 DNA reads TGTGCCAGCAGCGTAGGCCTGGGGGGTTACGGGGCGCGGAATTCACCCCTCCACTTT.

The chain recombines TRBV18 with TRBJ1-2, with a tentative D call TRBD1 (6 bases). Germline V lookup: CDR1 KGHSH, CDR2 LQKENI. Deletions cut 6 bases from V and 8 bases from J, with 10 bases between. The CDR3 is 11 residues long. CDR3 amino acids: CASSPGGGYTF. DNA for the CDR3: TGTGCCAGCTCCCCCGGGGGCGGCTACACCTTC. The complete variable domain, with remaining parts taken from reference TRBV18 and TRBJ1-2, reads NAGVMQNPRHLVRRRGQEARLRCSPMKGHSHVYWYRQLPEEGLKFMVYLQKENIIDESGMPKERFSAEFPKEGPSILRIQQVVRGDSAAYFCASSPGGGYTFGSGTRLTVV.

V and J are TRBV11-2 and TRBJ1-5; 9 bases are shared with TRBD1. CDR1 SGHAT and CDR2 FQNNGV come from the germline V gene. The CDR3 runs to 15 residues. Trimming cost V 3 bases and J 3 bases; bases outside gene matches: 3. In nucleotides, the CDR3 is TGTGCCAGCAGCTTTGGGACAGGGCTCAATCAGCCCCAGCATTTT. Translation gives CASSFGTGLNQPQHF.

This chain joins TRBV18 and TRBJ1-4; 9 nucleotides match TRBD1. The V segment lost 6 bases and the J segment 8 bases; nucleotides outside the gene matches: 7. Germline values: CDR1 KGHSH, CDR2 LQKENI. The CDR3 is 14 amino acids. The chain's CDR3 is CASSRTGEGEKLFF. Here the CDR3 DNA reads TGTGCCAGCTCGCGGACAGGGGAAGGGGAAAAACTGTTTTTT.

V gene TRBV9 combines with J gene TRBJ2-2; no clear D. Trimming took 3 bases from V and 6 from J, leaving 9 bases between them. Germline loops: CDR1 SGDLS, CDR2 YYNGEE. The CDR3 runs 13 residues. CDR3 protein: CASSAAFAGELFF. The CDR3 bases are TGTGCCAGCAGCGCAGCCTTCGCCGGGGAGCTGTTTTTT.

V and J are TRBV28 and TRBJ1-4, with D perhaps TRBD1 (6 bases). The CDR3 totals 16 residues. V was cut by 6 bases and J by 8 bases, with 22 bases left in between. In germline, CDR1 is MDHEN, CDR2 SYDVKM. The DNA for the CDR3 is TGTGCCAGCAGCGAGTGGGGGCCGCGCTCCAAAGAAAAACTGTTTTTT. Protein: CASSEWGPRSKEKLFF.